These 32 T cell receptor beta chains share one sample of origin, sequenced in a study of T cell repertoires in cytomegalovirus infection. Using its own MiXCR run on the reads, TCRdb lists one record per CDR3 protein. The sample carries more than 500,000 distinct CDR3 sequences, approximately 16% recorded once. Sequences were obtained from CD8+ T cells from PBMCs. All receptors derive from a human donor in good health (CMV status not recorded). Some clones in this sample may be carry-over from other donors' samples.

At least ten counts were recorded for this clonotype. This chain connects TRBV7-8 to TRBJ2-3; D is undetermined. This CDR3 has 17 amino acids. CDR1 is SGHVS, CDR2 FQNEAQ, per germline. Trimming removed 4 bases from V and 0 bases from J, with 17 bases in between. DNA for the CDR3: TGTGCCAGCAGCTCCGCCGGCCGGGTTAGTAGCACAGATACGCAGTATTTT. It yields the protein CASSSAGRVSSTDTQYF.

This clonotype was observed at least ten times. The rearrangement joins TRBV19 to TRBJ2-1; D unresolved. Germline CDR1 reads LNHDA; CDR2 reads SQIVND (reference sequence). The CDR3 length is 15 residues. The V end lost 4 bases, the J end lost 0 bases, and 10 bases lay between the germline ends. The CDR3 reads CASSTVGSSYNEQFF. The DNA of the CDR3 is TGTGCCAGTAGTACCGTGGGCAGCTCCTACAATGAGCAGTTCTTC.

Only a few counts were recorded for this clonotype. The chain is built from TRBV28 and TRBJ2-3; TRBD2 agrees at 11 bases. CDR3 length equals 17 residues. J lost 2 bases, V lost 5 bases, and 9 bases had no gene match. Germline V gene lookup returns CDR1 MDHEN and CDR2 SYDVKM. The CDR3 DNA follows: TGTGCCAGCAGTCGAGAAACTAGCGGGGGATTCACAGATACGCAGTATTTT. This encodes CASSRETSGGFTDTQYF.

This clonotype showed up many times. This sequence joins TRBV29-1 and TRBJ2-1, with D perhaps matching TRBD1 (6 bases). Per the germline V gene, CDR1 is SQVTM and CDR2 is ANQGSEA. CDR3 length: 14 residues. V shed 2 bases and J shed 4 bases, with 12 bases lying between them. CDR3 nucleotide sequence: TGCAGCGTTGAAAGGCAGGGGAATTACAATGAGCAGTTCTTC. Encoded protein: CSVERQGNYNEQFF.

This clonotype was found many times. CDR3 sequence: CASSYGGTEAFF. The CDR3 region has the DNA TGTGCCAGCAGTTACGGCGGGACTGAAGCTTTCTTT. The rearrangement links TRBV28 to TRBJ1-1; no firm D call. Germline CDR1 MDHEN, CDR2 SYDVKM. The CDR3 covers 12 residues. Trimming took off 4 bases at V and 5 bases at J, with 8 bases between the two ends.

In this sample, this clonotype turned up many times. The V call is TRBV10-2, the J call TRBJ2-6; no clear D gene. Trimming stripped 6 bases from V and 0 bases from J, with 18 bases between. The V gene's germline CDR1 is WSHSY and CDR2 SAAADI. There are 18 residues in the CDR3. Here the CDR3 reads CASSVGISLVSGANVLTF. Written as DNA, the CDR3 is TGCGCCAGCAGCGTTGGGATATCTTTGGTCTCTGGGGCCAACGTCCTGACTTTC.

This clonotype was seen ten or more times. The genes are TRBV11-2 and TRBJ1-1, with a tentative D call TRBD1 (5 bases). CDR3 length: 15 amino acids. Trimming pared 6 bases from V and 3 bases from J, leaving 17 bases between. Germline assignment: CDR1 SGHAT and CDR2 FQNNGV. CDR3 sequence (DNA): TGTGCCAGCAGTCCTCGGTTGGGGGTGGACACTGAAGCTTTCTTT. Its translation: CASSPRLGVDTEAFF.

This clonotype came up a few times. The rearrangement links TRBV28 to TRBJ1-4; D may be TRBD1 (6 bases). The CDR3 sequence is 15 residues long. The V end lost 7 bases, the J end lost 8 bases, and 20 bases lay between the germline ends. Germline-derived CDR1 and CDR2 are MDHEN and SYDVKM. The CDR3 reads CASIPLSKGEEKLFF. CDR3 in DNA: TGTGCCAGCATCCCCCTAAGCAAGGGGGAAGAAAAACTGTTTTTT.

This chain connects TRBV4-2 to TRBJ2-1; D tentatively reads TRBD1 or TRBD2 (6 bases each). Trimming stripped 4 bases from V and 9 bases from J, with 16 bases between. This CDR3 region has 14 residues. CDR1 is LGHNA, CDR2 YNFKEQ, per germline. The CDR3 DNA follows: TGTGCCAGCAGCCTCGATAGGGGGGCCGTTGAGCAGTTCTTC. Protein product: CASSLDRGAVEQFF.

This clonotype was seen at least ten times. The J gene is TRBJ2-4, the V gene TRBV7-6; D is tentatively TRBD1 or TRBD2 (5 bases each). The V end lost 5 bases, the J end lost 5 bases, and 10 bases lay between the germline ends. The CDR3 spans 13 residues. The germline V gene encodes CDR1 SGHVS and CDR2 FNYEAQ. CDR3 in DNA: TGTGCCAGCAGCCCCCGGGACGAAAACATTCAGTACTTC. Protein: CASSPRDENIQYF.

The V and J genes are TRBV28 and TRBJ2-1; 10 bases match TRBD2. V lost 3 bases, J lost 6 bases, and 5 bases stayed unmatched. The CDR3 has 15 amino acids. Germline V gene data show CDR1 as MDHEN and CDR2 as SYDVKM. Written as DNA, the CDR3 is TGTGCCAGCAGTTTTTTAGCGGGGGGCCGCAATGAGCAGTTCTTC. It specifies CASSFLAGGRNEQFF.

There are a few counts of this clonotype. J is TRBJ2-2 and V is TRBV27, with D uncertain. From germline, CDR1 is MNHEY and CDR2 SMNVEV (reference sequence). V lost 3 bases and J lost 5, with 7 bases in between. The CDR3 is made up of 13 amino acids. CDR3 nucleotides: TGTGCCAGCAGTTTCACGAGGACCGGGGAGCTGTTTTTT. Protein: CASSFTRTGELFF.

This clonotype has at least ten counts. The gene calls are TRBV4-1 and TRBJ2-1; no firm D call. Germline lookup yields CDR1 MGHRA and CDR2 YSYEKL. V lost 4 bases, J lost 6 bases, and 7 bases lay in between. The CDR3 contains 12 residues. CDR3 nucleotide sequence: TGCGCCAGCAGCCCACAACGCAATGAGCAGTTCTTC. As protein: CASSPQRNEQFF.

This clonotype was counted a few times. V usage is TRBV7-3 and J usage is TRBJ2-1, with 11 bases aligning to TRBD2. The CDR3 has 13 amino acids. The V segment lost 4 bases and the J segment 13 bases; nucleotides outside the gene matches: 6. The germline V gene encodes CDR1 SGHTA and CDR2 FQGTGA. CDR3 DNA: TGTGCCAGCAGCTCGGGACTAGCGGAGCCCCAGTTCTTC. Translated, it gives CASSSGLAEPQFF.

This clonotype was seen a few times. The CDR3, as DNA: TGTGCCAGCAGATACCGACAGGGATATAACTATGGCTACACCTTC. It yields the protein CASRYRQGYNYGYTF. The chain joins TRBV6-2 or TRBV6-3 to TRBJ1-2; TRBD1 matches 7 bases. Germline values: CDR1 MNHEY, CDR2 SVGEGT. The CDR3 is 15 residues long. V lost 6 bases and J lost 1; bases outside the gene matches: 8.

The sample holds a few counts of this clonotype. The chain carries TRBV12-3 or TRBV12-4 and TRBJ1-4, with D perhaps matching TRBD1 (5 bases). The V end was cut by 6 bases, the J end by 5 bases, with 16 bases between. This CDR3 region has 15 residues. The CDR3: CASRLAGPGNEKLFF. The CDR3 DNA follows: TGTGCCAGCAGGCTGGCAGGGCCGGGGAATGAAAAACTGTTTTTT.

This clonotype was found many times. The chain couples TRBV7-2 to TRBJ2-3; D not resolved. CDR1 is SGHTA, CDR2 FQGNSA, per germline. The V end was cut by 3 bases, the J end by 0 bases, with 7 bases between. The CDR3 spans 14 residues. The CDR3 nucleotides read TGTGCCAGCAGCTTTCCGGGTAGCACAGATACGCAGTATTTT. Its translation: CASSFPGSTDTQYF. Based on the CDR3 plus reference TRBV7-2 and TRBJ2-3, the full variable domain is GAGVSQSPSNKVTEKGKDVELRCDPISGHTALYWYRQSLGQGLEFLIYFQGNSAPDKSGLPSDRFSAERTGGSVSTLTIQRTQQEDSAVYLCASSFPGSTDTQYFGPGTRLTVL.

Remarks on this clonotype: A much larger clone is a single base away; this may be a read error. This chain joins TRBV7-4 and TRBJ1-3; D remains ambiguous. In germline, CDR1 is SGHVT, CDR2 SQSDAQ. The CDR3 length is 15 residues. V was cut by 5 bases and J by 1 base, with 12 bases left in between. CDR3 sequence: CASSISRISGNTIYF. Written as DNA, the CDR3 is TGTGCCAGCAGCATCTCAAGGATTTCTGGAAACACCATATATTTT.

The chain carries TRBV29-1 and TRBJ2-7; 8 bases line up with TRBD1. Trimming at V came to 6 bases and at J to 1 base, leaving 5 bases not matched to a gene. The V gene's germline CDR1 is SQVTM and CDR2 ANQGSEA. The CDR3 length is 13 residues. In DNA, the CDR3 is TGCAGCGTCTTGACAGGGGCGTCCTACGAGCAGTACTTC. Translating gives CSVLTGASYEQYF.

This chain links TRBV7-9 with TRBJ2-2, with no clear D. In germline, CDR1 is SEHNR, CDR2 FQNEAQ (reference sequence). V lost 2 bases to trimming and J lost 6 bases, with 13 bases between them. The CDR3 extends over 15 amino acids. The CDR3 bases are TGTGCCAGCAGCTTAACCGATTACAAGGCCGGGGAGCTGTTTTTT. This translates into CASSLTDYKAGELFF.

This clonotype came up many times. The J gene is TRBJ2-5, the V gene TRBV7-6; D remains unclear. This CDR3 spans 15 amino acids. Germline V gene lookup returns CDR1 SGHVS and CDR2 FNYEAQ. V shed 3 bases and J shed 5 bases, with 16 bases lying between them. The CDR3 protein is CASSLIAASSETQYF. CDR3 coding DNA: TGTGCCAGCAGCTTGATAGCCGCTAGTTCGGAGACCCAGTACTTC.

The genes are TRBV5-6 and TRBJ2-1; tentatively, D is TRBD1 (5 bases). The CDR3 has 13 residues. Trimming left V 0 bases short and J 9 bases short, with 10 bases between. Germline CDR1 and CDR2: SGHDT and YYEEEE. CDR3 residues: CASSLGAGLEQFF. The CDR3 region has the DNA TGTGCCAGCAGCTTGGGGGCAGGGCTTGAGCAGTTCTTC.

V gene TRBV7-6 combines with J gene TRBJ1-6; 9 bases match TRBD1. The V gene end was trimmed by 1 base and the J gene end by 7 bases; junction bases not matched to a gene: 8. CDR3 length equals 17 residues. Germline CDR1 and CDR2: SGHVS and FNYEAQ. CDR3: CASSLGRDRELNSPLHF. The CDR3 bases are TGTGCCAGCAGCTTAGGTCGGGACAGGGAGCTAAATTCACCCCTCCACTTT.

The J gene is TRBJ1-5, the V gene TRBV19; 9 positions match TRBD1. The J segment lost 3 bases and the V segment lost 4 bases, leaving 7 bases of the junction unmatched. Germline loops: CDR1 LNHDA, CDR2 SQIVND (reference sequence). The CDR3 consists of 16 residues. The CDR3 spells CASSTTGTGNNQPQHF. The CDR3 DNA sequence: TGTGCCAGTAGTACCACCGGGACAGGGAACAATCAGCCCCAGCATTTT.

A word on this clonotype: This may come from a read error, since a much larger clone is one base off. Since the CDR3 does not end with the conserved phenylalanine or tryptophan, this likely comes from a read error. This chain uses TRBV11-2 with TRBJ2-5; 7 bases line up with TRBD1. The germline V gene has CDR1 SGHAT and CDR2 FQNNGV. The CDR3 is 15 amino acids. V shed 5 bases and J 2 bases; nucleotides not matched to a gene: 8. CDR3 coding DNA: TGTGCCAGCAGCCCAGCCCTGGACAGGCAAGAGACCCAGTACTTA. Its protein is CASSPALDRQETQYL.

The chain uses TRBV20-1 and TRBJ2-3; no firm D call. V dropped 0 bases and J dropped 0 bases, with 13 bases sitting between them. The CDR3 is 16 amino acids. The germline V gene encodes CDR1 DFQATT and CDR2 SNEGSKA (reference sequence). CDR3 sequence reads: CSARDLRQFSTDTQYF. As DNA, the CDR3 is TGCAGTGCTAGAGATCTCCGGCAGTTTAGCACAGATACGCAGTATTTT.

This clonotype came up many times. The chain has TRBV7-2 and TRBJ1-4; TRBD1 is a possible D gene (5 bases). Germline-derived CDR1 and CDR2 are SGHTA and FQGNSA. The CDR3 consists of 16 residues. V dropped 0 bases and J dropped 6 bases, with 14 bases sitting between them. The CDR3 here is CASSLAPGRGDEKLFF. In nucleotides, the CDR3 is TGTGCCAGCAGCTTAGCCCCCGGAAGGGGTGATGAAAAACTGTTTTTT.

This clonotype appeared a few times. The chain employs TRBV24-1 and TRBJ2-5; possible D gene TRBD1, 5 bases. CDR1 is KGHDR and CDR2 is SFDVKD in the germline V gene. The CDR3 covers 15 residues. V was pared by 12 bases and J by 1 base, with 20 bases between. CDR3 in amino acids: CAPDPTAGIQETQYF. The CDR3 DNA reads as TGTGCCCCTGACCCCACGGCAGGGATCCAAGAGACCCAGTACTTC.

In this sample, this clonotype turned up many times. CDR3 protein: CASSPKPEKLFF. The CDR3, as DNA: TGTGCCAGCAGCCCCAAACCGGAAAAACTGTTTTTT. This sequence joins TRBV7-9 and TRBJ1-4; D unresolved. The CDR3 spans 12 residues. With 5 bases removed from V and 8 bases from J, the gap between germline ends came to 9 bases. The germline CDR1 and CDR2 sequences are SEHNR and FQNEAQ (reference sequence).

This clonotype was recorded many times. The chain combines TRBV7-9 with TRBJ2-7, with D uncertain. CDR1 is SEHNR, CDR2 FQNEAQ, per germline (reference sequence). The V and J ends lost 0 bases and 4 bases respectively, with 10 bases between them. The CDR3 is 14 amino acids. CDR3 loop: CASSLATNNYEQYF. CDR3 in DNA: TGTGCCAGCAGCTTAGCCACTAACAATTACGAGCAGTACTTC.

The chain's CDR3 is CASSQEIRGNEQFF. The CDR3 coding sequence is TGTGCCAGCAGCCAAGAGATAAGGGGGAATGAGCAGTTCTTC. The chain links TRBV4-2 to TRBJ2-1; tentative D call: TRBD1 (6 bases). Germline V gene sequence: CDR1 LGHNA, CDR2 YNFKEQ. The CDR3 loop spans 14 amino acids. V lost 0 bases and J lost 7, with 10 bases in between.

This clonotype was detected only a few times. The J gene is TRBJ2-1, the V gene TRBV6-2 or TRBV6-3; tentative D call: TRBD2 (7 bases). There are 14 residues in the CDR3. V lost 2 bases and J lost 7, with 12 bases in between. The germline V gene has CDR1 MNHEY and CDR2 SVGEGT. CDR3 amino acids: CASSYAGAWNEQFF. CDR3 nucleotide sequence: TGTGCCAGCAGTTACGCGGGGGCCTGGAATGAGCAGTTCTTC.